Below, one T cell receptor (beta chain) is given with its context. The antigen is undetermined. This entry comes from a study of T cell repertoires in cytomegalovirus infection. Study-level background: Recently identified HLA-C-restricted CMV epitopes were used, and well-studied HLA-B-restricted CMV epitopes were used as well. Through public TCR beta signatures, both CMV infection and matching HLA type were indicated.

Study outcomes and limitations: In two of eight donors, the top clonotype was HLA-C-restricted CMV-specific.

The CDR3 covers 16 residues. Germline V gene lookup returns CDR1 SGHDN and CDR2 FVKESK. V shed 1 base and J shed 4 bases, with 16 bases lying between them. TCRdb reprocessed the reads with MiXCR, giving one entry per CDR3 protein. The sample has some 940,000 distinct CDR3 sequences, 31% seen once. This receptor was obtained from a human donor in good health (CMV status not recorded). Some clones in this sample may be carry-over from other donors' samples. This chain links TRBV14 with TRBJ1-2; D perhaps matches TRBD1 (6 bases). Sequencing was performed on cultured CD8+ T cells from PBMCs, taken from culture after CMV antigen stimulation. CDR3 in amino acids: CASSQVRLEGGYGYTF. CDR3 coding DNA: TGTGCCAGCAGCCAAGTACGATTGGAGGGGGGCTATGGCTACACCTTC. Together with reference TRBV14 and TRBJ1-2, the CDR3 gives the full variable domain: EAGVTQFPSHSVIEKGQTVTLRCDPISGHDNLYWYRRVMGKEIKFLLHFVKESKQDESGMPNNRFLAERTGGTYSTLKVQPAELEDSGVYFCASSQVRLEGGYGYTFGSGTRLTVV.